This entry features one T cell receptor beta chain sequence. Its antigen remains unknown. This table comes from immunoSEQ multiplex PCR, and its TCRdb copy is limited to in-frame clones, with some not included. The data hold 200,000 or so clones, with 75% to 80% observed a single time. The data originate from a study of cytotoxic CD8 clonotypes in ibrutinib-treated CLL. Study summary: Response samples were obtained once patients had received a median 12 months of treatment, range 6 to 36.

The V gene's germline CDR1 is MNHEY and CDR2 SVGAGI. V was cut by 8 bases and J by 4 bases, with 7 bases left in between. The CDR3 has 11 residues. Broader study findings: Elevated clonality accompanied ibrutinib response, with a return toward baseline values at progression.

V gene TRBV6-5 combines with J gene TRBJ2-3; D is unresolved. Sequenced here: PBMCs, sampled after 12 months of ibrutinib treatment. The source is a human donor with chronic lymphocytic leukemia. The CDR3 sequence is CASGSPDTQYF. The CDR3 DNA reads TGTGCCAGCGGCAGCCCAGATACGCAGTATTTT.